This record concerns one T cell receptor beta chain sequence. Its antigen remains unidentified. One base away there is no much larger clone; base qualities are not given. The CDR3 spans 12 residues, from the cysteine through the valine. CDR3 DNA only is kept here, 36 bases in frame from base 1. Trimming removed 3 bases from V and 12 bases from J, leaving 15 bases between the germline ends. Participants in the prospective study were enrolled through a virtual design, were aged about 18 to 100 years, and lived in under 25 United States geographic areas. In the prospective study, cohorts were assigned on the basis of participant-reported clinical history obtained from a screening survey and a study questionnaire. Recovered participants in ImmuneRACE Cohort 3 were defined by two consecutive negative NP/OP PCR tests, clearance by a healthcare professional, or resolution of symptoms. Mobile phlebotomists in the prospective study collected whole blood, serum and a nasopharyngeal or oropharyngeal swab from every participant. Additional blood draws and questionnaires over an approximately two-month period could optionally be provided by prospective study participants. Before DNA extraction, blood samples from the prospective study were shipped at room temperature or frozen.

This specimen comes from a study of blood T cell repertoires in COVID-19 (TCRdb year 2020). With respect to the entire study: Samples from collaborators originated in the United States, Italy and Spain and spanned both the acute and convalescent phases of COVID-19. Subjects who had been exposed to COVID-19, were actively infected with it, or had recovered from it provided the deeply sampled blood TCRbeta repertoires that made up the dataset. The prospective study material was composed of cDNA or gDNA derived from T cells, B-cell-depleted T cells, or PBMCs. The samples were drawn from two sources: the first 160 participants of the ongoing ImmuneRACE study, and 950 to 1,500 subjects contributed by 6 global collaborators. The sample metadata nearly always contained a de-identified subject ID, COVID-19 status, age in years and sex. Where available, HLA class I and class II types were taken from metadata supplied by the sample provider and were not determined by assay-based typing. The repertoires were released in a freely available public database meant as a resource for research on the immune response to SARS-CoV-2.

The full study reports these points: Clinical and demographic metadata were provided uncurated, with the amount varying by source and participant.

TCRbeta CDR3 regions were amplified from genomic DNA using the immunoSEQ Assay, a bias-controlled multiplex PCR. In the original analysis: The number of nucleated cells in each sample was estimated from the amplification of reference gene primers within the assay. To quantify the absolute abundance of each unique TCRbeta CDR3 rearrangement, sequence reads were collapsed and filtered. Productive Simpson clonality was computed per sample as the square root of Simpson's diversity index over productive rearrangements. Drawn from immuneACCESS, this table holds only the in-frame rearrangements with V and J called that TCRdb kept. Clones are partly lost; checked studies trace under half to an unresolved V gene and leave the rest unexplained. Clone size and the V and J calls come from that table; the DNA yielded D and trimming. The sample records around 190,000 clones, roughly 80% of which are singletons. The ten largest clones represent roughly 3.2% of the sample.

The sequence was obtained from a woman aged 30 to 39 who had recovered from COVID-19. The sequence is built from TRBV12-3 or TRBV12-4 and TRBJ2-7; the D gene is perhaps TRBD1, on 7 matching bases. The sample comprised PBMCs or T cells enriched from blood (not recorded which). The CDR3 protein: CASSLGRGELYV. The DNA sequence is given as TGTGCCAGCAGTTTGGGCAGGGGGGAGTTGTACGTC.